Below, 16 T cell receptor beta chains from the same sample are listed, as sequenced in a study of T cell repertoires in cytomegalovirus infection. TCRdb reanalysed the reads using MiXCR and keeps one entry per CDR3 protein. In the table there are about 150,000 distinct CDR3 sequences, about 25% of which are singletons. The sample taken for sequencing was PBMCs. These receptors were taken from a human donor in good health (CMV status not recorded). Some clones in this sample may be carry-over from other donors' samples.

This clonotype was counted at least ten times. The chain is built from TRBV7-2 and TRBJ1-3; 9 bases line up with TRBD1. After removal of 1 base from V and 5 bases from J, the junction contained 3 bases not matched to a gene. The CDR3 runs to 15 residues. Germline CDR1 reads SGHTA; CDR2 reads FQGNSA. The chain's CDR3 is CASSLGGTGRNTIYF. The CDR3 DNA reads TGTGCCAGCAGCTTAGGCGGGACAGGGAGAAACACCATATATTTT.

This clonotype was observed at least ten times. The chain joins TRBV7-2 to TRBJ2-4, with 10 bases aligning to TRBD2. The CDR3 is 14 residues long. J gave up 7 bases and V 3 bases, and 3 bases lay outside the gene matches. In germline, CDR1 is SGHTA, CDR2 FQGNSA. Here the CDR3 reads CASSLSGRGNIQYF. CDR3 nucleotide sequence: TGTGCCAGCAGCTTGAGCGGGAGGGGTAACATTCAGTACTTC.

The table lists this clonotype with many counts. V usage is TRBV7-2 and J usage is TRBJ2-7; TRBD1 or TRBD2 may be the D gene (5 bases each). In germline, CDR1 is SGHTA, CDR2 FQGNSA. CDR3 length: 13 amino acids. V gave up 0 bases and J gave up 6 bases, with 9 bases separating them. CDR3 in amino acids: CASSLAGPTEQYF. The DNA of the CDR3 is TGTGCCAGCAGCTTAGCGGGACCAACCGAGCAGTACTTC.

Many counts were recorded for this clonotype. V usage is TRBV12-3 or TRBV12-4 and J usage is TRBJ2-1; D is undetermined. The CDR3 length is 13 residues. V was shortened by 7 bases and J by 7 bases, with 14 bases between the two germline ends. Written as DNA, the CDR3 is TGTGCCAGCACTAACCTCGAACGGAATGAGCAGTTCTTC. This codes for CASTNLERNEQFF.

This rearrangement joins TRBV11-1 to TRBJ2-5; perhaps TRBD1 as D (6 bases). Trimming removed 1 base at V and 3 bases at J, with 9 bases between. CDR1 is SGHAT, CDR2 FQDESV, per germline (reference sequence). The CDR3 runs to 14 residues. The CDR3 loop reads CASSLGSGEETQYF. The CDR3 nucleotides are TGTGCCAGCAGCTTAGGGTCAGGGGAAGAGACCCAGTACTTC.

The CDR3 reads CASSTRNQETQYF. The CDR3 DNA reads TGTGCCAGCAGCACGAGGAACCAAGAGACCCAGTACTTC. The chain is built from TRBV7-2 and TRBJ2-5; D unclear. Germline-derived CDR1 and CDR2 are SGHTA and FQGNSA. This CDR3 is 13 amino acids long. With 5 bases removed from V and 0 bases from J, the gap between germline ends came to 7 bases.

The chain employs TRBV5-1 and TRBJ1-6; the match to TRBD1 covers 7 bases. The V gene end was trimmed by 4 bases and the J gene end by 8 bases; junction bases not matched to a gene: 9. CDR1 is SGHRS, CDR2 YFSETQ, per germline. The CDR3 covers 15 residues. The DNA for the CDR3 is TGCGCCAGCAGCAAGGGACAGTTAAGCGATTCACCCCTCCACTTT. Translated: CASSKGQLSDSPLHF.

The chain recombines TRBV29-1 with TRBJ2-7; 8 bases are shared with TRBD1. This CDR3 comprises 12 residues. Germline assignment: CDR1 SQVTM and CDR2 ANQGSEA. Trimming took 6 bases from V and 3 from J; bases not matched to a gene: 4. CDR3 region: CSVAGTGYEQYF. CDR3 DNA: TGCAGCGTGGCCGGGACAGGCTACGAGCAGTACTTC.

This clonotype has ten or more counts. CDR3: CASRLGTAYSNQPQHF. The DNA of the CDR3 is TGTGCCAGCAGGCTAGGGACGGCGTATAGCAATCAGCCCCAGCATTTT. The chain links TRBV28 to TRBJ1-5; TRBD1 might be the D (5 bases). This CDR3 has 16 residues. V lost 6 bases and J lost 0, with 15 bases in between. Germline CDR1 reads MDHEN; CDR2 reads SYDVKM.

The chain joins TRBV24-1 to TRBJ1-5; D is uncertain. CDR3 length: 12 amino acids. Trimming took 4 bases from V and 3 from J, leaving 3 bases between them. Germline V CDR1 and CDR2: KGHDR, SFDVKD. The CDR3 bases are TGTGCCACCAGTGACGCCAATCAGCCCCAGCATTTT. This codes for CATSDANQPQHF.

This rearrangement joins TRBV11-2 to TRBJ1-1, with a tentative D call TRBD1 (5 bases). The CDR3 is 17 amino acids. Germline V CDR1 and CDR2: SGHAT, FQNNGV. The V end lost 5 bases, the J end lost 5 bases, and 24 bases lay between the germline ends. The CDR3 nucleotides are TGTGCCAGCAGCCCGCCCTTCCGGGACCTTGCCACGACTGAAGCTTTCTTT. Its protein is CASSPPFRDLATTEAFF.

V usage is TRBV5-1 and J usage is TRBJ2-2, with D possibly being TRBD2 (5 bases). This CDR3 has 15 residues. V lost 3 bases and J 4 bases, leaving 13 bases between the germline ends. Germline assignment: CDR1 SGHRS and CDR2 YFSETQ. The CDR3, as DNA: TGCGCCAGCAGCTCCGGGGTCTCGGGCACCGGGGAGCTGTTTTTT. Its protein product is CASSSGVSGTGELFF.

This clonotype has more than one count but fewer than ten. The chain recombines TRBV11-2 with TRBJ1-1, with TRBD1 matching over 7 bases. There are 14 residues in the CDR3. From germline, CDR1 is SGHAT and CDR2 FQNNGV. The J segment lost 6 bases and the V segment lost 5 bases, leaving 9 bases of the junction unmatched. CDR3 loop: CASSLKTQGAEAFF. The DNA of the CDR3 is TGTGCCAGCAGCCTAAAGACTCAGGGGGCTGAAGCTTTCTTT.

Only a few counts were recorded for this clonotype. J is TRBJ1-2 and V is TRBV5-1, with D perhaps TRBD1 (6 bases). This CDR3 comprises 12 residues. Deletions cut 3 bases from V and 10 bases from J, with 13 bases between. Germline CDR1 reads SGHRS; CDR2 reads YFSETQ. CDR3 residues: CASSWTDEDYTF. In nucleotides, the CDR3 is TGCGCCAGCAGCTGGACAGACGAGGACTACACCTTC.

The chain is built from TRBV2 and TRBJ1-2; no reliable D call. The CDR3 has 14 amino acids. Germline loops: CDR1 SNHLY, CDR2 FYNNEI. Trimming pared 0 bases from V and 4 bases from J, leaving 9 bases between. The CDR3: CASSEALRGYGYTF. In DNA, the CDR3 is TGTGCCAGCAGTGAAGCGCTTCGCGGCTATGGCTACACCTTC.

V usage is TRBV29-1 and J usage is TRBJ1-4; D is ambiguous. V gave up 4 bases and J gave up 8 bases, with 11 bases separating them. The length of the CDR3 is 12 residues. Per the germline V gene, CDR1 is SQVTM and CDR2 is ANQGSEA. The CDR3 region has the DNA TGCAGCGTTGGGGCAGGCGTGGAAAAACTGTTTTTT. It codes for CSVGAGVEKLFF.